The present T cell receptor (beta chain) was sequenced within a study of T cell responses to AZD1222 COVID-19 vaccine. Study-wide results and caveats: Receipt of two AZD1222 doses was followed by a rise in Spike-specific TCR breadth and depth.

Germline values: CDR1 SNHLY, CDR2 FYNNEI. The V end was cut by 6 bases, the J end by 5 bases, with 22 bases between. The CDR3 is 16 amino acids. Produced via immunoSEQ multiplex PCR; TCRdb's table is partial and in-frame only. The top ten clones hold around a fifth of a sample with tens of thousands of clones, roughly 93% of them seen once. This clone has only one observation. Its antigen remains unidentified. This rearrangement joins TRBV2 to TRBJ1-1; D may be TRBD1 (6 bases). The receptor's source is an adult in good health. Sequenced material: peripheral blood, taken on day 0 of AZD1222 vaccination. This CDR3 is CASSRGGASVRTEAFF. The CDR3 DNA reads as TGTGCCAGCAGCCGTGGGGGGGCCTCCGTAAGGACTGAAGCTTTCTTT.